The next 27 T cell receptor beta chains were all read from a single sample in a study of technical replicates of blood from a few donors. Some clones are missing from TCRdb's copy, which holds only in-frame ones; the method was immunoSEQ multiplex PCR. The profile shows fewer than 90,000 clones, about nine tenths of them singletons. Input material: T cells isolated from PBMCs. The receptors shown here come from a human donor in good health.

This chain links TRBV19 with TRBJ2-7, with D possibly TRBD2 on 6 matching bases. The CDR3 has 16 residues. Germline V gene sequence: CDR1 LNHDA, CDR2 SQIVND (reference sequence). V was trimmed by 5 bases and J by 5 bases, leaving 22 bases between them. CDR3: CASSPSHTGGLNEQYF. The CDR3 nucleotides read TGTGCCAGTAGTCCCTCCCATACCGGAGGACTAAACGAGCAGTACTTC.

In DNA form, the CDR3 reads TGCGCCAGCAGCGAGGGACAGGGGGCATACGAGCAGTACTTC. It codes for CASSEGQGAYEQYF. This chain links TRBV4-1 with TRBJ2-7, with 12 bases that match TRBD1. The V and J ends lost 5 bases and 4 bases, in that order; junction bases with no gene match: 3. From germline, CDR1 is MGHRA and CDR2 YSYEKL. This CDR3 spans 14 amino acids.

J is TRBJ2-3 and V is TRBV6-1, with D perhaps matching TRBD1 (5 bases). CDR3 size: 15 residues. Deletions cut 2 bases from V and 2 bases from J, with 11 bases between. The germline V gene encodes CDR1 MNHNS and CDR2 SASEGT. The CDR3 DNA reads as TGTGCCAGCAGTGAACCAGGGTCGCCCACAGATACGCAGTATTTT. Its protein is CASSEPGSPTDTQYF.

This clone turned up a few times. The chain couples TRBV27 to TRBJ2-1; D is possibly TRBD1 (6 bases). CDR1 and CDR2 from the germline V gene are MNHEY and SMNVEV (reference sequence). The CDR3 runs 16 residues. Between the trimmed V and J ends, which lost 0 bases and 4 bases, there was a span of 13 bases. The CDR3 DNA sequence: TGTGCCAGCAGTTTATCACAACGTCAGGGGTACAATGAGCAGTTCTTC. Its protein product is CASSLSQRQGYNEQFF.

The CDR3, as DNA: TGTGCCAGCAGCCCCGGGACAGGGGGCCCCTACGAGCAGTACTTC. It translates to CASSPGTGGPYEQYF. The chain is built from TRBV6-1 and TRBJ2-7; 12 nucleotides agree with TRBD1. V lost 6 bases and J lost 2; bases outside the gene matches: 5. CDR1 is MNHNS and CDR2 is SASEGT in the germline V gene. The CDR3 runs to 15 residues.

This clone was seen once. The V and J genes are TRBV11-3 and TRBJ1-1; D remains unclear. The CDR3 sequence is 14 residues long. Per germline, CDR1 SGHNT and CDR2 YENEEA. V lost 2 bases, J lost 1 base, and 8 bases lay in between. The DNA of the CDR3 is TGTGCCAGCAGCTTAAGCCTGTGGAACACTGAAGCTTTCTTT. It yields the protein CASSLSLWNTEAFF.

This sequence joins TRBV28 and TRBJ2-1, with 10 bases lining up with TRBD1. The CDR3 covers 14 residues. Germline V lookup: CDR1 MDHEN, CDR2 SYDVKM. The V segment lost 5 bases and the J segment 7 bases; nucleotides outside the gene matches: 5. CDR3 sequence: CASSPGDRGNEQFF. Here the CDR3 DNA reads TGTGCCAGCAGTCCGGGGGACAGGGGTAATGAGCAGTTCTTC.

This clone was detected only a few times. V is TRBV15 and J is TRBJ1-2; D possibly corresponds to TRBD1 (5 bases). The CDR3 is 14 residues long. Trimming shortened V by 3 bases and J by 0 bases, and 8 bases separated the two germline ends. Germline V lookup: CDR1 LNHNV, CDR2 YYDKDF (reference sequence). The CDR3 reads CATSRLTANYGYTF. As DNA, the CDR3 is TGTGCCACCAGCAGGCTGACAGCTAACTATGGCTACACCTTC.

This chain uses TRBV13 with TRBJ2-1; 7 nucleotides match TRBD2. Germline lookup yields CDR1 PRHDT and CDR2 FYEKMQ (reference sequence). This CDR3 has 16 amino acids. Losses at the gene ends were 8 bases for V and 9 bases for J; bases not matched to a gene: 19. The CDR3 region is CASQPTRVGGPLEQFF. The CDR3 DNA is TGTGCCAGCCAACCCACGCGGGTGGGAGGGCCTCTTGAGCAGTTCTTC.

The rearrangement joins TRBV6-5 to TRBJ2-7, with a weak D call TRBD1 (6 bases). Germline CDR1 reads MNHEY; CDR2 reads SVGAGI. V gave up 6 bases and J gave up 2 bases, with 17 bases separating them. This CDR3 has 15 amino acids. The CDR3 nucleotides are TGTGCCAGCAGCCTTGGACAGCATAAGACCTACGAGCAGTACTTC. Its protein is CASSLGQHKTYEQYF.

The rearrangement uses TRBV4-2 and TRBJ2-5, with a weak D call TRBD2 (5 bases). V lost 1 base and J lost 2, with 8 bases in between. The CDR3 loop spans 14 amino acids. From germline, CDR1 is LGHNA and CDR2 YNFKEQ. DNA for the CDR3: TGTGCCAGCAGCCAAGTAAGCGGACAAGAGACCCAGTACTTC. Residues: CASSQVSGQETQYF.

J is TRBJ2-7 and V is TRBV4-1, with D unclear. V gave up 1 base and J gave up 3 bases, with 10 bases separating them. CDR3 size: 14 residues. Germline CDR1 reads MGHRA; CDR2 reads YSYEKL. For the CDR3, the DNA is TGCGCCAGCAGCCAAGTAACAGTGAACTACGAGCAGTACTTC. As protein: CASSQVTVNYEQYF.

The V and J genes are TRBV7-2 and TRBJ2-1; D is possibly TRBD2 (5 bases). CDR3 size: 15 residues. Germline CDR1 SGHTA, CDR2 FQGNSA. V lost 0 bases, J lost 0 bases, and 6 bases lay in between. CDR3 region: CASSLAGVSYNEQFF. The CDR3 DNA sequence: TGTGCCAGCAGCTTAGCGGGAGTCTCCTACAATGAGCAGTTCTTC.

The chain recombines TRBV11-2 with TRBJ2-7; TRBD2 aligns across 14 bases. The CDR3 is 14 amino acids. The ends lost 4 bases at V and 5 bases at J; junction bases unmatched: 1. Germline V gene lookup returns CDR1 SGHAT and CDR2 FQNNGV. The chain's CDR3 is CASSSGLAGDEQYF. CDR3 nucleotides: TGTGCCAGCAGCTCGGGACTAGCGGGAGACGAGCAGTACTTC.

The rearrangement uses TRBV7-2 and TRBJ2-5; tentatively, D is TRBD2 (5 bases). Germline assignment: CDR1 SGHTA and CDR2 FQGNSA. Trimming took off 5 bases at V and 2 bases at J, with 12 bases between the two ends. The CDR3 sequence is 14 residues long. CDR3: CASSRGREQETQYF. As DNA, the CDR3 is TGTGCCAGCAGCCGAGGACGGGAACAAGAGACCCAGTACTTC.

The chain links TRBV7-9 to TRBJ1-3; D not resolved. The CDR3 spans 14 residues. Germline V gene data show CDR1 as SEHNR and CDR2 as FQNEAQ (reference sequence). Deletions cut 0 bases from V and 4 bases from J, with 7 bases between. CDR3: CASSLAGEGNTIYF. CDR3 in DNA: TGTGCCAGCAGCTTAGCAGGAGAGGGAAACACCATATATTTT.

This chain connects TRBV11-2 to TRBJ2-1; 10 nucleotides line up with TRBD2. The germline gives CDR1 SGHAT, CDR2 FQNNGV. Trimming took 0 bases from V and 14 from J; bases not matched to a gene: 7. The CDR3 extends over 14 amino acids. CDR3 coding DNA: TGTGCCAGCAGCTTAGAGGGGCTAGCGGGAGTTAAGTTCTTC. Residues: CASSLEGLAGVKFF.

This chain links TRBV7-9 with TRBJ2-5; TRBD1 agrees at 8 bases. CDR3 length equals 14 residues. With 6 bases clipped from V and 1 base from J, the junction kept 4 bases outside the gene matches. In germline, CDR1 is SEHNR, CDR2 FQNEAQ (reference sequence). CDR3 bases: TGTGCCAGCAGGATGGACAGGGTCCAAGAGACCCAGTACTTC. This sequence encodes CASRMDRVQETQYF.

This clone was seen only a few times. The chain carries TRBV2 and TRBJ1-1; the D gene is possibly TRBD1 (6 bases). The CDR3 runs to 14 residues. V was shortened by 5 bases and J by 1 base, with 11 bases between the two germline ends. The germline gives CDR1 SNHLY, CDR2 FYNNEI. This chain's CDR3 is CASSYRVGNTEAFF. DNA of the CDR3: TGTGCCAGCAGTTACAGGGTGGGGAACACTGAAGCTTTCTTT.

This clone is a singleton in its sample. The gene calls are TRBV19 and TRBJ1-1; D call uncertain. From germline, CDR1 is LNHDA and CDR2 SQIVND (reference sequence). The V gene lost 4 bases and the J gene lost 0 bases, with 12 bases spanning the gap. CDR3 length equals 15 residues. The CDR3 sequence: CASSTSSQMNTEAFF. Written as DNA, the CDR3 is TGTGCCAGTAGTACTTCATCCCAGATGAACACTGAAGCTTTCTTT.

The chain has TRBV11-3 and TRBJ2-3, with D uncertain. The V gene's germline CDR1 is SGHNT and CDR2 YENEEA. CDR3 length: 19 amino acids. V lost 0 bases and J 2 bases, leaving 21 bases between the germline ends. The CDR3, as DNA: TGTGCCAGCAGCTTAGATCCCCGCCAGGAAACGGTATTCACAGATACGCAGTATTTT. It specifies CASSLDPRQETVFTDTQYF.

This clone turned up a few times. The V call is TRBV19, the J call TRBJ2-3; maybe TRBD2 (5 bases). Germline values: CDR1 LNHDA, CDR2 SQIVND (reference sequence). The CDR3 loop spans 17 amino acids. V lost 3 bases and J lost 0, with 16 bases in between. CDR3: CASSIQADFSSTDTQYF. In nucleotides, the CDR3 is TGTGCCAGTAGTATTCAAGCGGATTTTTCTAGCACAGATACGCAGTATTTT.

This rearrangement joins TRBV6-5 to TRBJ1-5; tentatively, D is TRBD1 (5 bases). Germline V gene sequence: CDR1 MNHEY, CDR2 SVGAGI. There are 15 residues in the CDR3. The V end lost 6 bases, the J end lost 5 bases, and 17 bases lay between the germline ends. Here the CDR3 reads CASSRGQGYDQPQHF. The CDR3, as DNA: TGTGCCAGCAGCCGCGGACAAGGCTACGATCAGCCCCAGCATTTT.

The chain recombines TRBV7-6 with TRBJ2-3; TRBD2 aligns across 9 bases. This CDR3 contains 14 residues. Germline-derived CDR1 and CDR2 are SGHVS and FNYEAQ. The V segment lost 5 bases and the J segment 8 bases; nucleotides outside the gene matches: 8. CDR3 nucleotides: TGTGCCAGCAGCCTTGTAGCGGGAGCTGGTACGCAGTATTTT. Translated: CASSLVAGAGTQYF.

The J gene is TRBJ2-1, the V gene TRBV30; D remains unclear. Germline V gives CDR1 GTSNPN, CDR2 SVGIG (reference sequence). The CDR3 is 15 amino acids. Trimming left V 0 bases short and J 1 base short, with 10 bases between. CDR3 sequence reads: CAWSVQAYSYNEQFF. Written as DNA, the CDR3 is TGTGCCTGGAGTGTACAAGCGTATTCCTACAATGAGCAGTTCTTC.

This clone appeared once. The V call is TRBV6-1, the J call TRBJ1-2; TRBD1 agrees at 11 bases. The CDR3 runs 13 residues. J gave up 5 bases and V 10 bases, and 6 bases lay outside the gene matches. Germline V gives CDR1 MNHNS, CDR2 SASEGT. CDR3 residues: CAIRTGGLYGYTF. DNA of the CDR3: TGTGCCATAAGGACAGGGGGCCTTTATGGCTACACCTTC.

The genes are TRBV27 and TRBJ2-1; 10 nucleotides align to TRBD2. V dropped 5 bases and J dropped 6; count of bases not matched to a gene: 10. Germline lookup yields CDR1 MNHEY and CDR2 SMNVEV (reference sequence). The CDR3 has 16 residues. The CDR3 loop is CASSLLAGEKVNEQFF. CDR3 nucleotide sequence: TGTGCCAGCAGTCTGCTAGCGGGAGAGAAGGTCAATGAGCAGTTCTTC.